Listed below are T cell receptor beta chains from one sample, sequenced in a study of shared clonotypes between healthy human individuals. Method: immunoSEQ multiplex PCR; TCRdb's copy keeps in-frame clones and lacks some. This table has about 2.1 million clones, just over 90% appearing once. Sequencing used naive CD8+ T cells from PBMCs. Every receptor here comes from a man younger than 30 in good health. Some clones in this sample may be carry-over from other donors' samples. Each CDR3 is given with its conserved first and last residue. Each record gives: J gene, clone size, V gene, CDR3 protein. Only some rows state a clone size, as once, few, many or a class for expanded clones.

j_gene: TRBJ2-3
abundance: once
v_gene: TRBV4-3
CDR3aa: CASSQGLETWREANSDTQYF

j_gene: TRBJ2-7
abundance: NA
v_gene: TRBV18
CDR3aa: CASSRDVPVYEQYF

j_gene: TRBJ2-1
abundance: NA
v_gene: TRBV14
CDR3aa: CASSTWASGRYNEQFF

j_gene: TRBJ2-1
abundance: NA
v_gene: TRBV11-2
CDR3aa: CASSPIARREGPAYNEQFF

j_gene: TRBJ2-4
abundance: NA
v_gene: TRBV7-9
CDR3aa: CASSGTREAHVRNIQYF

j_gene: TRBJ2-1
abundance: NA
v_gene: TRBV4-2
CDR3aa: CASSQGDSGSYNEQFF

j_gene: TRBJ2-3
abundance: NA
v_gene: TRBV4-1
CDR3aa: CASSTVPGRTDTQYF

j_gene: TRBJ2-2
abundance: NA
v_gene: TRBV7-9
CDR3aa: CASSSSGTNTGELFF

j_gene: TRBJ2-1
abundance: once
v_gene: TRBV11-3
CDR3aa: CASSQVSGDNVSVQFF

j_gene: TRBJ2-2
abundance: NA
v_gene: TRBV7-8
CDR3aa: CASSPHRVPVSGELFF

j_gene: TRBJ2-5
abundance: NA
v_gene: TRBV7-9
CDR3aa: CASSFQGQTQYF

j_gene: TRBJ2-7
abundance: NA
v_gene: TRBV11-2
CDR3aa: CASSSQTGDYEQYF

j_gene: TRBJ1-2
abundance: NA
v_gene: TRBV4-1
CDR3aa: CASSQESGTGACTF

j_gene: TRBJ2-3
abundance: NA
v_gene: TRBV29-1
CDR3aa: CSVALSSGSTDTQYF

j_gene: TRBJ2-1
abundance: NA
v_gene: TRBV7-9
CDR3aa: CASRDSSYNEQFF

j_gene: TRBJ2-1
abundance: NA
v_gene: TRBV2
CDR3aa: CASSVAGGINEQFF

j_gene: TRBJ2-5
abundance: once
v_gene: TRBV28
CDR3aa: CASSLGQETQYF

j_gene: TRBJ1-2
abundance: NA
v_gene: TRBV7-9
CDR3aa: CASSFPAPSYGYTF

j_gene: TRBJ1-1
abundance: NA
v_gene: TRBV7-3
CDR3aa: CASSGRANTEAFF

j_gene: TRBJ2-7
abundance: NA
v_gene: TRBV18
CDR3aa: CASSPPPGTGSGSYEQYF

j_gene: TRBJ1-2
abundance: NA
v_gene: TRBV4-3
CDR3aa: CASSPQTGTELIVGYTF

j_gene: TRBJ1-1
abundance: NA
v_gene: TRBV27
CDR3aa: CASSLWSGNEAFF

j_gene: TRBJ2-1
abundance: NA
v_gene: TRBV4-1
CDR3aa: CASSHPRGLLAGGPSSYNEQFF

j_gene: TRBJ1-1
abundance: NA
v_gene: TRBV6-1
CDR3aa: CASSELKGVPTEAFF

j_gene: TRBJ2-1
abundance: once
v_gene: TRBV11-2
CDR3aa: CASSLVAGRRNEQFF

j_gene: TRBJ1-1
abundance: once
v_gene: TRBV27
CDR3aa: CASSLSVRNTEAFF

j_gene: TRBJ1-2
abundance: NA
v_gene: TRBV2
CDR3aa: CASSAEPGQATPNYGYTF

j_gene: TRBJ1-5
abundance: NA
v_gene: TRBV23-1
CDR3aa: CASSAMNSRGDQPQHF

j_gene: TRBJ2-5
abundance: NA
v_gene: TRBV15
CDR3aa: CATTPDSTYSGETQYF

j_gene: TRBJ2-1
abundance: NA
v_gene: TRBV13
CDR3aa: CASSRLVGRGYNEQFF

j_gene: TRBJ1-2
abundance: NA
v_gene: TRBV14
CDR3aa: CASSAIRAGKDYGYTF

j_gene: TRBJ2-7
abundance: NA
v_gene: TRBV6-1
CDR3aa: CASSEGLASYEQYF